This T cell receptor (beta chain) was recorded in a study of CD8 T cells in ankylosing spondylitis. Study-wide results and limits: The study identified a TCR beta motif of roughly eight highly homologous variants that appeared characteristic of ankylosing spondylitis blood. Reportedly, disease-linked clones are significantly enriched in ankylosing spondylitis patients' matched synovial fluid. Clones linked to disease, bearing a CD8+ phenotype, were relatively rare in peripheral blood.

The germline gives CDR1 SGDLS, CDR2 YYNGEE. With 0 bases removed from V and 2 bases from J, the gap between germline ends came to 9 bases. The CDR3 runs to 14 residues. This clonotype was recorded a few times. Its cognate antigen is unknown. Scientists made TCR beta libraries using quantitative 5'-RACE with molecular barcodes. TCRdb re-analysed the 5' RACE reads in MiXCR, keeping a single row per CDR3 protein. The data show about 540,000 distinct CDR3 sequences, 9.5% to 15% seen once. The source material was blood, either unsorted or a sorted T cell fraction (not recorded which). This receptor was obtained from a male donor with ankylosing spondylitis. V is TRBV9 and J is TRBJ2-7; D uncertain. The chain's CDR3 is CASSVGNSAYEQYF. CDR3 DNA sequence: TGTGCCAGCAGCGTAGGTAACAGTGCCTACGAGCAGTACTTC.